A single T cell receptor (beta chain) is shown here with its context. The antigen is unknown. Primers for the PCR totalled 60 Vbeta and 13 Jbeta. Repertoires were generated with immunoSEQ multiplex PCR, while TCRdb's copy carries only in-frame clones and drops some. This table has about 110,000 clones, roughly four fifths appearing once. These data come from a study of cytomegalovirus exposure and HLA in healthy donors. Findings and limits, study-wide: A later analysis found common viral pathogens apparently linked to several of the most significant clusters. The study flagged some 170 TCR beta chains as cytomegalovirus-associated.

The sample taken for sequencing was PBMCs. This receptor was obtained from a man aged 45-60 years in good health and CMV-seronegative.

The CDR3 DNA reads as TGTGCCAGCGGATCAGGGGGGCGCACTGAAGCTTTCTTT. Its protein is CASGSGGRTEAFF. This chain uses TRBV28 with TRBJ1-1; 7 nucleotides match TRBD1. With 8 bases clipped from V and 4 bases from J, the junction kept 7 bases outside the gene matches. CDR3 length equals 13 residues. Germline V gene sequence: CDR1 MDHEN, CDR2 SYDVKM.